These 26 T cell receptor beta chains were all obtained from the same sample, sequenced in a study of T cell responses to AZD1222 COVID-19 vaccine. The table came from immunoSEQ multiplex PCR; TCRdb's copy has only in-frame clones and leaves some out. The data contain some 89,000 clones, approximately 90% of them seen just once; the ten biggest clones take up around 5.1%. The sample in question was peripheral blood, obtained on day 0 of MenACWY control vaccination. The receptors originated from an adult in good health.

J is TRBJ2-7 and V is TRBV27; D remains ambiguous. Germline V lookup: CDR1 MNHEY, CDR2 SMNVEV (reference sequence). The CDR3 has 13 residues. CDR3 loop: CATHRVFPYEQYF. Written as DNA, the CDR3 is TGTGCTACCCACCGGGTTTTCCCCTACGAGCAGTACTTC.

The chain employs TRBV19 and TRBJ2-3; TRBD2 agrees at 11 bases. Germline CDR1 is LNHDA and CDR2 is SQIVND (reference sequence). CDR3 length: 15 residues. After removal of 7 bases from V and 2 bases from J, the junction contained 5 bases not matched to a gene. The CDR3 sequence: CASIGTSGITDTQYF. The CDR3 DNA is TGTGCCAGTATCGGGACTAGCGGAATCACAGATACGCAGTATTTT.

The CDR3 bases are TGTGCCAGCAGTGCCGGACAGTGGGACACTGAAGCTTTCTTT. Translated: CASSAGQWDTEAFF. The rearrangement links TRBV6-4 to TRBJ1-1; the D gene is possibly TRBD1 (6 bases). Germline lookup yields CDR1 MRHNA and CDR2 SNTAGT. The CDR3 length is 14 residues. The germline V and J ends were trimmed by 4 bases and 3 bases, with 12 bases remaining between them.

In this sample, this clone turned up a few times. V usage is TRBV19 and J usage is TRBJ1-6; tentative D call: TRBD1 (6 bases). V lost 7 bases to trimming and J lost 4 bases, with 14 bases between them. The CDR3 is 15 amino acids. The germline gives CDR1 LNHDA, CDR2 SQIVND (reference sequence). CDR3 DNA: TGTGCCAGTACCCAGACAGGCGGGTATAATTCACCCCTCCACTTT. It is translated as CASTQTGGYNSPLHF.

The rearrangement uses TRBV10-1 and TRBJ1-1; no definite D call. Deletions cut 2 bases from V and 0 bases from J, with 4 bases between. Germline assignment: CDR1 WNHNN and CDR2 SYGVQD (reference sequence). The CDR3 consists of 13 residues. The CDR3 region is CASSEDMNTEAFF. The CDR3, as DNA: TGCGCCAGCAGTGAGGACATGAACACTGAAGCTTTCTTT.

The chain carries TRBV28 and TRBJ1-1; 7 bases map to TRBD1. Trimming cost V 2 bases and J 5 bases; bases outside gene matches: 8. Germline-derived CDR1 and CDR2 are MDHEN and SYDVKM. The CDR3 consists of 15 residues. The CDR3 protein is CASSLEVQGGTEAFF. DNA for the CDR3: TGTGCCAGCAGTTTAGAAGTCCAGGGGGGTACTGAAGCTTTCTTT.

V is TRBV6-5 and J is TRBJ1-3; tentative D call: TRBD1 (6 bases). Germline lookup yields CDR1 MNHEY and CDR2 SVGAGI. The CDR3 is 14 residues long. With 7 bases removed from V and 4 bases from J, the gap between germline ends came to 14 bases. CDR3 nucleotide sequence: TGTGCCAGCACGATACAGGGTTGGGGAAACACCATATATTTT. It yields the protein CASTIQGWGNTIYF.

The genes are TRBV7-9 and TRBJ2-2, with a possible D match to TRBD1 (5 bases). Trimming left V 4 bases short and J 9 bases short, with 21 bases between. Germline V gene sequence: CDR1 SEHNR, CDR2 FQNEAQ (reference sequence). The CDR3 spans 16 residues. CDR3 sequence reads: CASSSLAKGSSRELFF. CDR3 DNA sequence: TGTGCCAGCAGCTCCTTGGCGAAGGGGTCGTCCCGGGAGCTGTTTTTT.

The V and J genes are TRBV25-1 and TRBJ2-7; D perhaps matches TRBD1 (6 bases). Trimming left V 3 bases short and J 3 bases short, with 15 bases between. Per the germline V gene, CDR1 is MGHDK and CDR2 is SYGVNS. The length of the CDR3 is 15 residues. This chain's CDR3 is CASSDGDRFYYEQYF. In DNA, the CDR3 is TGTGCCAGCAGTGATGGAGACAGGTTTTACTACGAGCAGTACTTC.

The chain couples TRBV28 to TRBJ2-7; 7 bases map to TRBD1. The CDR3 is 14 residues long. The V segment lost 6 bases and the J segment 3 bases; nucleotides outside the gene matches: 8. Germline V CDR1 and CDR2: MDHEN, SYDVKM. The CDR3: CASRKRTGSYEQYF. The CDR3 DNA follows: TGTGCCAGCAGGAAGAGGACAGGAAGCTACGAGCAGTACTTC.

The chain couples TRBV6-5 to TRBJ1-5; D unresolved. Trimming removed 6 bases at V and 7 bases at J, with 7 bases between. Germline assignment: CDR1 MNHEY and CDR2 SVGAGI. This CDR3 has 11 residues. The CDR3 spells CASSQEQPQHF. The CDR3, as DNA: TGTGCCAGCAGCCAAGAGCAGCCCCAGCATTTT.

The genes are TRBV7-8 and TRBJ2-7, with 15 positions matching TRBD2. This CDR3 spans 19 amino acids. CDR1 is SGHVS and CDR2 is FQNEAQ in the germline V gene. J gave up 3 bases and V 3 bases, and 12 bases lay outside the gene matches. The CDR3 DNA reads as TGTGCCAGCAGCTTCGCCGAGGGACTAGCGGGAGGAGCGGGCTACGAGCAGTACTTC. Its protein product is CASSFAEGLAGGAGYEQYF. Full variable domain (rest looked up from reference TRBV7-8 and TRBJ2-7): GAGVSQSPRYKVAKRGQDVALRCDPISGHVSLFWYQQALGQGPEFLTYFQNEAQLDKSGLPSDRFFAERPEGSVSTLKIQRTQQEDSAVYLCASSFAEGLAGGAGYEQYFGPGTRLTVT.

V and J are TRBV7-2 and TRBJ2-2; TRBD2 agrees at 10 bases. CDR1 is SGHTA and CDR2 is FQGNSA in the germline V gene. Trimming at V came to 1 base and at J to 6 bases, leaving 8 bases not matched to a gene. This CDR3 region has 17 residues. This CDR3 reads CASSLDYGLAVSGELFF. The CDR3 DNA is TGTGCCAGCAGCTTAGATTACGGACTAGCGGTTTCCGGGGAGCTGTTTTTT.

In nucleotides, the CDR3 is TGTGCCAGCAGCCCTAACAGGGACGGGGAGCTGTTTTTT. Amino acid sequence: CASSPNRDGELFF. The rearrangement joins TRBV7-7 to TRBJ2-2, with D perhaps TRBD1 (6 bases). Germline CDR1 reads SSHAT; CDR2 reads FNYEAQ (reference sequence). The CDR3 covers 13 residues. V was cut by 5 bases and J by 7 bases, with 11 bases left in between.

The J gene is TRBJ2-3, the V gene TRBV4-3; the D is unclear. V was clipped by 4 bases and J by 0 bases, with 11 bases between them. Germline lookup yields CDR1 LGHNA and CDR2 YSLEER. The CDR3 is 15 amino acids. The CDR3 protein is CASSPAHSSTDTQYF. CDR3 nucleotide sequence: TGCGCCAGCAGCCCCGCCCATTCTAGCACAGATACGCAGTATTTT.

The chain has TRBV16 and TRBJ2-1; tentative D call: TRBD2 (6 bases). This CDR3 region has 18 residues. V shed 4 bases and J shed 1 base, with 20 bases lying between them. Germline V lookup: CDR1 KGHSY, CDR2 FQNENV. CDR3 sequence reads: CASSPPPLLAKSYNEQFF. The CDR3 DNA follows: TGTGCCAGCAGCCCCCCTCCGCTTCTAGCGAAGTCCTACAATGAGCAGTTCTTC.

The rearrangement links TRBV5-1 to TRBJ2-5; 8 bases are a match to TRBD2. CDR3 length: 13 residues. Germline trimming cut 4 bases from V and 5 bases from J; bases unmatched to any gene: 4. CDR1 is SGHRS and CDR2 is YFSETQ in the germline V gene. This chain's CDR3 is CASSGLAGETQYF. In DNA, the CDR3 is TGCGCCAGCAGCGGACTAGCCGGTGAGACCCAGTACTTC.

This clone was detected only once. The chain is built from TRBV25-1 and TRBJ1-2; D remains ambiguous. In germline, CDR1 is MGHDK, CDR2 SYGVNS. The CDR3 is 15 amino acids. Trimming cost V 4 bases and J 2 bases, with 14 bases left between them. For the CDR3, the DNA is TGTGCCAGCAGTGGCCGGGCCGCACAAAACTATGGCTACACCTTC. Residues: CASSGRAAQNYGYTF.

V is TRBV3-1 (or the pseudogene TRBV3-2) and J is TRBJ1-2; 11 bases match TRBD1. Unmatched junction bases numbered 9, after V lost 4 bases and J lost 2 bases. The CDR3 spans 17 residues. From germline, CDR1 is LGHDT and CDR2 YNNKEL (reference sequence). The DNA of the CDR3 is TGTGCCAGCAGCCCCGGGGACAGGGGGAAATGGAACTATGGCTACACCTTC. Residues: CASSPGDRGKWNYGYTF.

V usage is TRBV2 and J usage is TRBJ2-3, with 8 positions matching TRBD1. Per germline, CDR1 SNHLY and CDR2 FYNNEI. V shed 6 bases, J shed 0 bases, and the junction held 2 bases outside the gene matches. The CDR3 consists of 14 residues. CDR3 bases: TGTGCCAGCAGATCAGGGGGCAGCACAGATACGCAGTATTTT. Its translation: CASRSGGSTDTQYF.

The chain uses TRBV5-1 and TRBJ2-5; 10 nucleotides agree with TRBD1. CDR1 is SGHRS and CDR2 is YFSETQ in the germline V gene. V gave up 4 bases and J gave up 0 bases; unmatched junction bases: 3. The CDR3 covers 15 residues. For the CDR3, the DNA is TGCGCCAGCAGCACGGGACAGGGGAACCAAGAGACCCAGTACTTC. Encoded protein: CASSTGQGNQETQYF.

The CDR3 spells CASSLSSGTQGQPQHF. CDR3 nucleotide sequence: TGTGCCAGCAGTTTATCGTCAGGGACGCAGGGTCAGCCCCAGCATTTT. This chain uses TRBV27 with TRBJ1-5, with a weak D call TRBD1 (5 bases). The CDR3 totals 16 residues. Germline V CDR1 and CDR2: MNHEY, SMNVEV (reference sequence). Trimming removed 0 bases at V and 6 bases at J, with 15 bases between.

CDR3 nucleotide sequence: TGTGCCAGCAGCCCTAGACTTACAGGGGGCCAAGAGACCCAGTACTTC. Its translation is CASSPRLTGGQETQYF. The chain is built from TRBV5-6 and TRBJ2-5; 8 nucleotides match TRBD1. CDR1 is SGHDT, CDR2 YYEEEE, per germline. V was clipped by 4 bases and J by 1 base; unmatched bases: 9. This CDR3 has 16 residues.

This sequence joins TRBV5-1 and TRBJ2-2, with 7 bases matching TRBD1. The CDR3 has 17 residues. Trimming took 2 bases from V and 3 from J; bases not matched to a gene: 10. Germline V gene data show CDR1 as SGHRS and CDR2 as YFSETQ. CDR3 in amino acids: CASSFGQALSYTGELFF. DNA of the CDR3: TGCGCCAGCAGCTTCGGACAGGCATTGAGCTACACCGGGGAGCTGTTTTTT.

The rearrangement links TRBV5-1 to TRBJ2-2; 11 bases are a match to TRBD2. Germline trimming cut 4 bases from V and 7 bases from J; bases unmatched to any gene: 6. Looked up from germline, CDR1 is SGHRS and CDR2 is YFSETQ. The CDR3 has 15 amino acids. The CDR3 coding sequence is TGCGCCAGCAGCCGTGCAACTAGCGGGAGCGGGGAGCTGTTTTTT. Amino acids: CASSRATSGSGELFF.

This clone was seen only once. V gene TRBV10-3 combines with J gene TRBJ1-5; 9 bases match TRBD1. The CDR3 is 13 residues long. Germline V gives CDR1 ENHRY, CDR2 SYGVKD. The V segment lost 10 bases and the J segment 5 bases; nucleotides outside the gene matches: 6. The CDR3 here is CATSGQGDQPQHF. For the CDR3, the DNA is TGTGCCACCTCGGGACAGGGCGATCAGCCCCAGCATTTT.